Below are 6 T cell receptor beta chains sequenced from a single sample in a study of sequential checkpoint blockade in melanoma. Treatment of the sample: randomized to nivolumab then ipilimumab (arm A) or the reverse (arm B). Profiling relied on immunoSEQ multiplex PCR, and the TCRdb table lists in-frame clones only, not all of them. The sample holds about 20,000 clones, 82% seen once. Source: CD8+ T cells sorted from blood (inferred from file names), taken from a patient given nivolumab and ipilimumab in sequence. These receptors originate from a human donor with melanoma.

The rearrangement links TRBV2 to TRBJ2-5, with 7 bases that match TRBD1. With the DNA end fitting TRBJ2-7 better, the J assignment may be wrong. The CDR3 is 14 residues long. Germline assignment: CDR1 SNHLY and CDR2 FYNNEI. CDR3 in amino acids: CASSDRQGRYEQYF. CDR3 in DNA: TGTGCCAGCAGTGACAGACAGGGACGGTACGAGCAGTACTTC.

The chain has TRBV28 and TRBJ1-1, with 10 positions matching TRBD1. In germline, CDR1 is MDHEN, CDR2 SYDVKM. V dropped 6 bases and J dropped 1; count of bases not matched to a gene: 8. This CDR3 has 16 amino acids. CDR3 residues: CASSKPGQGKNTEAFF. In DNA, the CDR3 is TGTGCCAGCAGCAAACCGGGACAGGGGAAGAACACTGAAGCTTTCTTT.

The rearrangement links TRBV27 to TRBJ2-1, with TRBD1 matching 8 bases. Germline CDR1 reads MNHEY; CDR2 reads SMNVEV (reference sequence). V dropped 7 bases and J dropped 3; count of bases not matched to a gene: 5. This CDR3 comprises 14 residues. For the CDR3, the DNA is TGTGCCAGCACCCGGGACAGGAGCTACAATGAGCAGTTCTTC. This gives the protein CASTRDRSYNEQFF.

The CDR3 DNA is TGCAGCGTCAGTCCGGGGAGGACAGATACGCAGTATTTT. Residues: CSVSPGRTDTQYF. The J gene is TRBJ2-3, the V gene TRBV29-1; D possibly corresponds to TRBD2 (6 bases). The germline V gene encodes CDR1 SQVTM and CDR2 ANQGSEA. The CDR3 extends over 13 amino acids. Trimming left V 6 bases short and J 3 bases short, with 13 bases between.

V and J are TRBV9 and TRBJ2-7; TRBD2 matches at 10 bases. CDR1 SGDLS and CDR2 YYNGEE come from the germline V gene. The CDR3 is 16 residues long. V was pared by 0 bases and J by 7 bases, with 10 bases of the junction left unmatched. The CDR3 DNA is TGTGCCAGCAGCGTAGATGGAACCCTAGCGGGGGTTGAGCAGTACTTC. Translating gives CASSVDGTLAGVEQYF.

The V call is TRBV4-3, the J call TRBJ2-1, with 8 bases identical to TRBD2. Unmatched junction bases numbered 1, after V lost 0 bases and J lost 3 bases. Germline CDR1 reads LGHNA; CDR2 reads YSLEER. The CDR3 consists of 15 residues. The CDR3 DNA reads as TGCGCCAGCAGCCAAGATGGGACTAGCTACAATGAGCAGTTCTTC. This translates into CASSQDGTSYNEQFF.